This is a list of T cell receptor beta chains from one sample in a study of CD8 T cells in ankylosing spondylitis. MiXCR, run by TCRdb on the 5' RACE reads, gives a single entry per CDR3 protein. The table has 150,000 to 200,000 distinct CDR3 sequences, approximately 20% seen once. Sequencing was carried out using blood, either unsorted or a sorted T cell fraction (not recorded which). The receptors here all came from a male donor with ankylosing spondylitis or in good health (not recorded which). Each CDR3 is given with its conserved first and last residue. Fields, in order: D gene, clone size, V gene, J gene, CDR3 DNA, CDR3 protein. D genes are given only for firm matches. Some rows have no size entry. The others give once, few or many, or a class for an expanded clone.

d_call: TRBD2
clone_size: -
v_call: TRBV4-2
j_call: TRBJ2-2
cdr3_nt: TGTGCCAGCAGCCATTCAAGGCGGGAGGTGAACACCGGGGAGCTGTTTTTT
cdr3_aa: CASSHSRREVNTGELFF

d_call: TRBD1
clone_size: many
v_call: TRBV29-1
j_call: TRBJ2-7
cdr3_nt: TGCAGCGCTTCGACAGGGTTTCTCTACGAGCAGTACTTC
cdr3_aa: CSASTGFLYEQYF

d_call: -
clone_size: many
v_call: TRBV28
j_call: TRBJ2-3
cdr3_nt: TGTGCCAGCAAAGGGACAGATACGCAGTATTTT
cdr3_aa: CASKGTDTQYF

d_call: -
clone_size: few
v_call: TRBV12-3/TRBV12-4
j_call: TRBJ2-3
cdr3_nt: TGTGCCAGCAGTTTAACTTCCCGATCCTTGGGAGATACGCAGTATTTT
cdr3_aa: CASSLTSRSLGDTQYF

d_call: -
clone_size: -
v_call: TRBV18
j_call: TRBJ2-2
cdr3_nt: TGTGCCAGCTCACGCGGGCAGAACACCGGGGAGCTGTTTTTT
cdr3_aa: CASSRGQNTGELFF

d_call: -
clone_size: -
v_call: TRBV28
j_call: TRBJ1-2
cdr3_nt: TGTGCCAGCCTCCGAGAGAACTATGGCTACACCTTC
cdr3_aa: CASLRENYGYTF

d_call: TRBD2
clone_size: -
v_call: TRBV7-3
j_call: TRBJ2-3
cdr3_nt: TGTGCCAGCAGCTTAACCTATAGCGGGAGGGAGGCAGATACGCAGTATTTT
cdr3_aa: CASSLTYSGREADTQYF

d_call: TRBD2
clone_size: -
v_call: TRBV20-1
j_call: TRBJ2-3
cdr3_nt: TGCAGTGCTAGCGGACGGGAGGGAATCACAGATACGCAGTATTTT
cdr3_aa: CSASGREGITDTQYF

d_call: -
clone_size: -
v_call: TRBV10-3
j_call: TRBJ2-7
cdr3_nt: TGTGCCATCAGTACCGACGGTGCCTTGTACTTC
cdr3_aa: CAISTDGALYF

d_call: -
clone_size: few
v_call: TRBV6-5
j_call: TRBJ1-1
cdr3_nt: TGTGCCAGCAGTTACAAGAGCAGGGGTGGTACTGAAGCTTTCTTT
cdr3_aa: CASSYKSRGGTEAFF

d_call: TRBD1
clone_size: few
v_call: TRBV6-1
j_call: TRBJ2-1
cdr3_nt: TGTGCCAGCAGTGAATTTGGGACAGGGGCGCGCCTTGGCAATGAGCAGTTCTTC
cdr3_aa: CASSEFGTGARLGNEQFF

d_call: -
clone_size: -
v_call: TRBV29-1
j_call: TRBJ2-3
cdr3_nt: TGCAGCGTTAGGGCTGGGCGTGTAGATACGCAGTATTTT
cdr3_aa: CSVRAGRVDTQYF

d_call: -
clone_size: many
v_call: TRBV29-1
j_call: TRBJ2-7
cdr3_nt: TGCAGCGTTGAAGGTGGGGGGCAAAGCTACGAGCAGTACTTC
cdr3_aa: CSVEGGGQSYEQYF

d_call: -
clone_size: many
v_call: TRBV6-5
j_call: TRBJ2-2
cdr3_nt: TGTGCCAGCAGTCTCGAGGAAATCACCGGGGAGCTGTTTTTT
cdr3_aa: CASSLEEITGELFF

d_call: TRBD2
clone_size: many
v_call: TRBV5-1
j_call: TRBJ2-1
cdr3_nt: TGCGCCAGCAGCCTGACCGAGCGGGAGGGCATCCATGAGCAGTTCTTC
cdr3_aa: CASSLTEREGIHEQFF

d_call: TRBD1
clone_size: -
v_call: TRBV7-8
j_call: TRBJ2-5
cdr3_nt: TGTGCCAGCAGATCCCGACAGGGGGCTTCTTTGGTTCTGGCCAAAGAGACCCAGTACTTC
cdr3_aa: CASRSRQGASLVLAKETQYF

d_call: -
clone_size: -
v_call: TRBV19
j_call: TRBJ1-5
cdr3_nt: TGTGCCAGTAGTATCGGGGGACTGACTAGCAATCAGCCCCAGCATTTT
cdr3_aa: CASSIGGLTSNQPQHF

d_call: -
clone_size: -
v_call: TRBV15
j_call: TRBJ1-2
cdr3_nt: TGTGCCACCAGCAGAGCAGGCGGAGAGGGATATGGCTACACCTTC
cdr3_aa: CATSRAGGEGYGYTF

d_call: -
clone_size: many
v_call: TRBV20-1
j_call: TRBJ2-3
cdr3_nt: TGCAGTGCTAAAGGCCGACTCGATACGCAGTATTTT
cdr3_aa: CSAKGRLDTQYF

d_call: -
clone_size: -
v_call: TRBV20-1
j_call: TRBJ2-3
cdr3_nt: TGCAGTGCTAGAGGGAGGGCCTTCACAGATACGCAGTATTTT
cdr3_aa: CSARGRAFTDTQYF

d_call: -
clone_size: -
v_call: TRBV4-2
j_call: TRBJ1-2
cdr3_nt: TGTGCCAGCAGCCGAATAGGGGGGGGGCCCCATGGCTACACCTTC
cdr3_aa: CASSRIGGGPHGYTF

d_call: -
clone_size: -
v_call: TRBV28
j_call: TRBJ1-5
cdr3_nt: TGTGCCAGCAGTCTCCGCCGGGGCCAGAATCAGCCCCAGCATTTT
cdr3_aa: CASSLRRGQNQPQHF

d_call: -
clone_size: many
v_call: TRBV5-1
j_call: TRBJ2-4
cdr3_nt: TGCGCCAGCAGCCCGGGCCCCTTCGGAATAGCCAAAAACATTCAGTACTTC
cdr3_aa: CASSPGPFGIAKNIQYF

d_call: TRBD1
clone_size: many
v_call: TRBV5-1
j_call: TRBJ2-3
cdr3_nt: TGCGCCAGCAGCCCTCGGGGACAGGATGACACAGATACGCAGTATTTT
cdr3_aa: CASSPRGQDDTDTQYF

d_call: -
clone_size: -
v_call: TRBV7-6
j_call: TRBJ2-7
cdr3_nt: TGTGCCAGCAGCTTGGGGGTACCCTTATACGAGCAGTACTTC
cdr3_aa: CASSLGVPLYEQYF

d_call: -
clone_size: many
v_call: TRBV5-1
j_call: TRBJ1-1
cdr3_nt: TGCGCCAGCAGCTTAGAACGGGGTTTGAACACTGAAGCTTTCTTT
cdr3_aa: CASSLERGLNTEAFF

d_call: TRBD2
clone_size: -
v_call: TRBV7-3
j_call: TRBJ2-1
cdr3_nt: TGTGCCAGCAGCCCGCGGACTAGCGGACCCAATGAGCAGTTCTTC
cdr3_aa: CASSPRTSGPNEQFF

d_call: -
clone_size: -
v_call: TRBV5-1
j_call: TRBJ1-2
cdr3_nt: TGCGCCAGCAGCTGGGTCGAGGCGGCGGTTGATGGCTACACCTTC
cdr3_aa: CASSWVEAAVDGYTF

d_call: TRBD2
clone_size: -
v_call: TRBV9
j_call: TRBJ2-7
cdr3_nt: TGTGCCAGCAGCGTAGTAGGGACTAGCGGGCCCTACGAGCAGTACTTC
cdr3_aa: CASSVVGTSGPYEQYF

d_call: -
clone_size: few
v_call: TRBV7-2
j_call: TRBJ2-7
cdr3_nt: TGTGCCAGCAGCCTCATAAGGGGCCACGAGCAGTACTTC
cdr3_aa: CASSLIRGHEQYF

d_call: -
clone_size: many
v_call: TRBV12-3/TRBV12-4
j_call: TRBJ1-2
cdr3_nt: TGTGCCAGCCTCGGGAGAGCCAGCATCAACTATGGCTACACCTTC
cdr3_aa: CASLGRASINYGYTF

d_call: TRBD1
clone_size: few
v_call: TRBV7-8
j_call: TRBJ2-1
cdr3_nt: TGTGCCAGCAGCTTACTCAGGGGACAGGGTAACAATGAGCAGTTCTTC
cdr3_aa: CASSLLRGQGNNEQFF

d_call: -
clone_size: -
v_call: TRBV29-1
j_call: TRBJ1-5
cdr3_nt: TGCAGCGTTGCGGGGGCTAACAATCAGCCCCAGCATTTT
cdr3_aa: CSVAGANNQPQHF

d_call: -
clone_size: few
v_call: TRBV5-1
j_call: TRBJ2-1
cdr3_nt: TGCGCCAGCAGCTTTGGTATGATTAATGAGCAGTTCTTC
cdr3_aa: CASSFGMINEQFF

d_call: -
clone_size: many
v_call: TRBV5-1
j_call: TRBJ1-6
cdr3_nt: TGCGCCAGCAGTTCGGGAAGGCTGGAGGCAAAATATAATTCACCCCTCCACTTT
cdr3_aa: CASSSGRLEAKYNSPLHF

d_call: TRBD2
clone_size: many
v_call: TRBV5-1
j_call: TRBJ2-3
cdr3_nt: TGCGCCAGCAGCGTAAGGACTAGCCTGGATACGCAGTATTTT
cdr3_aa: CASSVRTSLDTQYF

d_call: TRBD1
clone_size: many
v_call: TRBV4-1
j_call: TRBJ2-3
cdr3_nt: TGCGCCAGCAGCCAGTTGGGACAGGGGGCAGAAGATACGCAGTATTTT
cdr3_aa: CASSQLGQGAEDTQYF

d_call: -
clone_size: few
v_call: TRBV12-3/TRBV12-4
j_call: TRBJ2-5
cdr3_nt: TGTGCCAGCAGCACTGGACTCGGGGGTATGGCCCAGTACTTC
cdr3_aa: CASSTGLGGMAQYF

d_call: -
clone_size: many
v_call: TRBV5-1
j_call: TRBJ1-5
cdr3_nt: TGCGCCAGCAGCCCGGACAGTAATCAGCCCCAGCATTTT
cdr3_aa: CASSPDSNQPQHF

d_call: -
clone_size: many
v_call: TRBV12-3/TRBV12-4
j_call: TRBJ2-7
cdr3_nt: TGTGCCAGCAGTTTCGCGGAAAATTACGAGCAGTACTTC
cdr3_aa: CASSFAENYEQYF

d_call: -
clone_size: many
v_call: TRBV20-1
j_call: TRBJ2-4
cdr3_nt: TGCAGTGCTCGTCGGGATGGGGGTCAAAAAACGGGGTACTTC
cdr3_aa: CSARRDGGQKTGYF

d_call: TRBD2
clone_size: few
v_call: TRBV11-2
j_call: TRBJ2-3
cdr3_nt: TGTGCCAGCAGACGGACTAGCGGGGCCCTCTTGGGAAGCACAGATACGCAGTATTTT
cdr3_aa: CASRRTSGALLGSTDTQYF

d_call: -
clone_size: many
v_call: TRBV28
j_call: TRBJ1-3
cdr3_nt: TGTGCCAGCAGTCAAGCAAGGTTCTCTGGAAACACCATATATTTT
cdr3_aa: CASSQARFSGNTIYF

d_call: TRBD1
clone_size: few
v_call: TRBV7-8
j_call: TRBJ2-7
cdr3_nt: TGTGCCAGCAGCTCTCAGACAGGGACAGCTTATACCCCCTACGAGCAGTACTTC
cdr3_aa: CASSSQTGTAYTPYEQYF

d_call: -
clone_size: few
v_call: TRBV5-6
j_call: TRBJ2-1
cdr3_nt: TGTGCCAGCAGCTTGGAAAGGGATGGGGCTCGGGAGCAGTTCTTC
cdr3_aa: CASSLERDGAREQFF

d_call: -
clone_size: few
v_call: TRBV28
j_call: TRBJ2-7
cdr3_nt: TGTGCCAGCAGTTTTTCGGGGGAGCAGTACTTC
cdr3_aa: CASSFSGEQYF